This TCR beta chain is drawn from a study of OX40 agonist ivuxolimab in advanced cancers. This CDR3 comprises 13 residues. J lost 12 bases, V lost 4 bases, and 6 bases had no gene match. From germline, CDR1 is MDHEN and CDR2 SYDVKM. The assay was immunoSEQ multiplex PCR, and TCRdb's table has in-frame clones only and misses some. The sample lists 55,000 to 80,000 clones; about 89% were seen once. A single count supports this clone. The receptor was isolated from an adult with an advanced solid tumor such as melanoma, head and neck, liver or kidney cancer. The starting material was CD4+ or CD8+ T cells sorted from blood, obtained in a trial of the OX40 agonist ivuxolimab. The rearrangement links TRBV28 to TRBJ2-1, with 10 bases matching TRBD2. The CDR3 bases are TGTGCCAGCAGTTCCTGGACTAGCGGCGGGCAGTTCTTC. Translating it yields CASSSWTSGGQFF.